This TCR beta chain was retrieved from a study of cytomegalovirus exposure and HLA in healthy donors. Study conclusions and caveats: Among TCR beta chains of equal frequency, HLA-associated ones were more clonally expanded in a later analysis.

Comment on this clone: Its matching antigen is unknown.

Primers included in the PCR were 60 Vbeta and 13 Jbeta primers. Here immunoSEQ multiplex PCR was the method, and the copy in TCRdb shows in-frame clones only, minus some. Of about 160,000 clones listed, approximately 85% are singletons. V dropped 5 bases and J dropped 4 bases, with 23 bases sitting between them. From germline, CDR1 is SEHNR and CDR2 FQNEAQ (reference sequence). This CDR3 spans 17 amino acids. The chain links TRBV7-9 to TRBJ1-2; no reliable D call. The sample was PBMCs. The clonotype was recovered from a man aged 50-59 years in good health and CMV-seropositive. The CDR3 DNA follows: TGTGCCAGCAGCCGAACCACGACCCCGCTTCGGGGCTATGGCTACACCTTC. Amino acids: CASSRTTTPLRGYGYTF. The whole variable domain, remainder taken from reference TRBV7-9 and TRBJ1-2, is DTGVSQNPRHKITKRGQNVTFRCDPISEHNRLYWYRQTLGQGPEFLTYFQNEAQLEKSRLLSDRFSAERPKGSFSTLEIQRTEQGDSAMYLCASSRTTTPLRGYGYTFGSGTRLTVV.